These 24 T cell receptor beta chains were all obtained from the same sample, sequenced in a study of regulatory T cells in long-lasting Graves disease. Combining iRepertoire HTBI primers with Arm-PCR of CDR3 regions, the authors built TCR beta libraries. Using its own MiXCR run on the multiplex PCR reads, TCRdb lists one record per CDR3 protein. The sample lists some 250,000 distinct CDR3 sequences, 20% occurring once. Time point of the sample: newly diagnosed GD, antithyroid drugs for less than 3 months. The TCR library used RNA extracted from PBMCs. This specimen consisted of peripheral blood mononuclear cells (PBMCs), obtained at new diagnosis, from a patient treated with antithyroid drugs. The receptor source for this set is a female donor with Graves disease.

The table lists this clonotype with many counts. The rearrangement joins TRBV4-3 to TRBJ2-1, with D unclear. The CDR3 is made up of 14 amino acids. Trimming took 1 base from V and 9 from J, leaving 13 bases between them. Per germline, CDR1 LGHNA and CDR2 YSLEER. The CDR3, as DNA: TGCGCCAGCAGCCAAGGTCACCCGGGTGGTGAGCAGTTCTTC. Amino acid sequence: CASSQGHPGGEQFF.

This clonotype was counted ten times or more. The chain carries TRBV20-1 and TRBJ1-4; D gene ambiguous. There are 11 residues in the CDR3. V lost 5 bases to trimming and J lost 8 bases, with 9 bases between them. CDR1 and CDR2 (germline): DFQATT, SNEGSKA (reference sequence). CDR3: CSASDWEKLFF. DNA for the CDR3: TGCAGTGCTTCGGACTGGGAAAAACTGTTTTTT.

This clonotype was counted ten times or more. This sequence joins TRBV29-1 and TRBJ1-1, with 8 bases identical to TRBD1. Unmatched junction bases numbered 7, after V lost 5 bases and J lost 5 bases. From germline, CDR1 is SQVTM and CDR2 ANQGSEA. The CDR3 runs 13 residues. The CDR3 loop reads CSVYTGGKTEAFF. CDR3 nucleotides: TGCAGCGTTTACACAGGGGGGAAGACTGAAGCTTTCTTT.

This clonotype has ten or more counts. The chain combines TRBV7-2 with TRBJ1-5; 7 nucleotides agree with TRBD1. The CDR3 is 14 residues long. J gave up 4 bases and V 1 base, and 1 base lay outside the gene matches. Germline V lookup: CDR1 SGHTA, CDR2 FQGNSA. CDR3 nucleotides: TGTGCCAGCAGCTTAGAACAGGGGAATCAGCCCCAGCATTTT. This codes for CASSLEQGNQPQHF.

This clonotype was counted at least ten times. The chain uses TRBV20-1 and TRBJ1-2; no clear D. Looked up from germline, CDR1 is DFQATT and CDR2 is SNEGSKA (reference sequence). The CDR3 spans 8 residues. Trimming cost V 4 bases and J 6 bases, with 0 bases left between them. CDR3 in DNA: TGCAGTGCTAATGGCTACACCTTC. Its protein is CSANGYTF.

This clonotype was recorded many times. This sequence joins TRBV6-1 and TRBJ2-7, with D perhaps TRBD2 (5 bases). Germline-derived CDR1 and CDR2 are MNHNS and SASEGT. V lost 7 bases to trimming and J lost 0 bases, with 7 bases between them. CDR3 length: 12 amino acids. DNA for the CDR3: TGTGCCAGCAACGACTACTCCTACGAGCAGTACTTC. Its protein is CASNDYSYEQYF.

This clonotype was found many times. V and J are TRBV9 and TRBJ2-3, with 8 bases that match TRBD2. The V and J ends lost 0 bases and 6 bases, in that order; junction bases with no gene match: 3. The germline V gene has CDR1 SGDLS and CDR2 YYNGEE. The CDR3 totals 14 residues. The CDR3 DNA follows: TGTGCCAGCAGCGTAGCGGGGGGGGCGGATACGCAGTATTTT. Encoded protein: CASSVAGGADTQYF.

Comment on this clonotype: Given a far larger clone just one base away, this is likely a sequencing read error. The chain links TRBV7-9 to TRBJ2-1; no clear D gene. The germline V gene has CDR1 SEHNR and CDR2 FQNEAQ (reference sequence). Deletions cut 6 bases from V and 10 bases from J, with 19 bases between. The CDR3 has 14 residues. In DNA, the CDR3 is TGTGCCAGCAGGGCTTCCCCATCAACCCACGAGCAGTTCTTC. Translated, it gives CASRASPSTHEQFF.

This chain links TRBV7-2 with TRBJ1-5; 7 nucleotides line up with TRBD1. The CDR3 covers 16 residues. Germline assignment: CDR1 SGHTA and CDR2 FQGNSA. The trim removed 5 bases at V and 2 bases at J, leaving 9 bases unmatched. The CDR3 region is CASSPGRGQGNQPQHF. The CDR3 region has the DNA TGTGCCAGCAGCCCTGGGAGGGGGCAGGGCAATCAGCCCCAGCATTTT.

This clonotype was picked up many times. The chain carries TRBV20-1 and TRBJ2-5; 8 bases are shared with TRBD2. CDR3 length: 13 amino acids. J lost 5 bases, V lost 4 bases, and 6 bases had no gene match. Germline lookup yields CDR1 DFQATT and CDR2 SNEGSKA (reference sequence). In DNA form, the CDR3 reads TGCAGTGCTAAAGCGGGAGCTTCGGAGACCCAGTACTTC. Translated: CSAKAGASETQYF.

This clonotype was observed at least ten times. The V call is TRBV9, the J call TRBJ2-5; D not certain. Germline CDR1 SGDLS, CDR2 YYNGEE. This CDR3 comprises 15 residues. Deletions cut 1 base from V and 2 bases from J, with 12 bases between. CDR3: CASSVSLGRQETQYF. The DNA for the CDR3 is TGTGCCAGCAGCGTAAGTCTTGGCCGACAAGAGACCCAGTACTTC.

The sample holds many counts of this clonotype. The chain joins TRBV20-1 to TRBJ2-7; D uncertain. The V gene's germline CDR1 is DFQATT and CDR2 SNEGSKA (reference sequence). The CDR3 contains 13 residues. Trimming removed 3 bases from V and 4 bases from J, with 13 bases in between. CDR3 sequence reads: CSARPRNLYEQYF. In DNA, the CDR3 is TGCAGTGCTAGGCCTAGAAACCTTTACGAGCAGTACTTC.

This chain connects TRBV28 to TRBJ2-7; D gene ambiguous. The CDR3 spans 11 residues. Germline V gene data show CDR1 as MDHEN and CDR2 as SYDVKM. Trimming shortened V by 3 bases and J by 6 bases, and 6 bases separated the two germline ends. CDR3 sequence reads: CASSLWREQYF. The CDR3 DNA reads as TGTGCCAGCAGTTTGTGGCGCGAGCAGTACTTC.

In this sample, this clonotype turned up many times. The gene calls are TRBV6-1 and TRBJ1-5, with 8 bases lining up with TRBD1. CDR1 and CDR2 (germline): MNHNS, SASEGT. This CDR3 comprises 16 residues. V lost 6 bases and J lost 4; bases outside the gene matches: 11. The CDR3 nucleotides read TGTGCCAGCAGGCCCAGGGCCCGGACAGGGAATCAGCCCCAGCATTTT. Residues: CASRPRARTGNQPQHF.

This clonotype was observed at least ten times. The J gene is TRBJ1-5, the V gene TRBV7-2, with D possibly being TRBD1 (5 bases). V shed 0 bases and J shed 5 bases, with 8 bases lying between them. The CDR3 loop spans 14 amino acids. The V gene's germline CDR1 is SGHTA and CDR2 FQGNSA. CDR3 in DNA: TGTGCCAGCAGCTTAGCGGGGACTTATCAGCCCCAGCATTTT. It translates to CASSLAGTYQPQHF. Filled out from reference TRBV7-2 and TRBJ1-5, the complete variable domain reads GAGVSQSPSNKVTEKGKDVELRCDPISGHTALYWYRQSLGQGLEFLIYFQGNSAPDKSGLPSDRFSAERTGGSVSTLTIQRTQQEDSAVYLCASSLAGTYQPQHFGDGTRLSIL.

Points on this clonotype: The conserved final phenylalanine or tryptophan is absent from the CDR3, which likely points to a read error. The rearrangement joins TRBV4-2 to TRBJ1-4; 7 nucleotides align to TRBD1. J gave up 7 bases and V 3 bases, and 14 bases lay outside the gene matches. The germline V gene encodes CDR1 LGHNA and CDR2 YNFKEQ. The CDR3 extends over 17 amino acids. CDR3 in amino acids: CASSHTSWPGGGEKLFL. CDR3 nucleotides: TGTGCCAGCAGCCACACCTCCTGGCCAGGGGGAGGTGAAAAACTGTTTCTT.

The V call is TRBV15, the J call TRBJ2-2, with D maybe TRBD1 (6 bases). The V and J ends lost 4 bases and 4 bases respectively, with 19 bases between them. Germline V gene lookup returns CDR1 LNHNV and CDR2 YYDKDF (reference sequence). The CDR3 sequence is 17 residues long. The CDR3: CATSNPSSQGLTGELFF. As DNA, the CDR3 is TGTGCCACCAGCAACCCCTCGAGCCAGGGGCTCACCGGGGAGCTGTTTTTT.

This chain links TRBV14 with TRBJ2-4; D perhaps matches TRBD2 (5 bases). CDR3 size: 14 residues. CDR1 SGHDN and CDR2 FVKESK come from the germline V gene. Trimming removed 1 base at V and 1 base at J, with 5 bases between. Written as DNA, the CDR3 is TGTGCCAGCAGCCAAGCGGGGGCCAAAAACATTCAGTACTTC. It encodes CASSQAGAKNIQYF.

This clonotype showed up many times. The chain carries TRBV28 and TRBJ2-7, with D unresolved. Between the trimmed V and J ends, which lost 5 bases and 5 bases, there was a span of 13 bases. The CDR3 length is 13 residues. From germline, CDR1 is MDHEN and CDR2 SYDVKM. The CDR3: CASSPPSSDEQYF. CDR3 DNA sequence: TGTGCCAGCAGTCCACCGTCGAGCGACGAGCAGTACTTC.

V is TRBV2 and J is TRBJ2-7; TRBD1 matches 8 bases. CDR1 SNHLY and CDR2 FYNNEI come from the germline V gene. V lost 6 bases, J lost 6 bases, and 10 bases stayed unmatched. This CDR3 is 14 amino acids long. Here the CDR3 DNA reads TGTGCCAGCAGGACCGGGACAGGATCCATCGAGCAGTACTTC. The encoded protein is CASRTGTGSIEQYF.

This clonotype was detected only a few times. The chain links TRBV7-9 to TRBJ1-5; D is uncertain. Deletions cut 6 bases from V and 1 base from J, with 13 bases between. Germline CDR1 SEHNR, CDR2 FQNEAQ (reference sequence). The CDR3 sequence is 15 residues long. The CDR3 DNA reads as TGTGCCAGCAGTCACGAAGGAGGGAGCAATCAGCCCCAGCATTTT. This encodes CASSHEGGSNQPQHF.

The chain recombines TRBV7-2 with TRBJ1-6; 11 bases are a match to TRBD1. Germline V CDR1 and CDR2: SGHTA, FQGNSA. The CDR3 length is 14 residues. Trimming cost V 1 base and J 14 bases; bases outside gene matches: 4. The CDR3 sequence is CASSLELGQGALHF. The CDR3 nucleotides read TGTGCCAGCAGCTTAGAATTGGGACAGGGGGCCCTCCACTTT.

The chain has TRBV29-1 and TRBJ2-2; possibly TRBD1 or TRBD2 for D (6 bases each). The V gene's germline CDR1 is SQVTM and CDR2 ANQGSEA. This CDR3 region has 13 residues. V lost 8 bases to trimming and J lost 4 bases, with 14 bases between them. This chain's CDR3 is CSSAGHRTGELFF. CDR3 nucleotide sequence: TGCAGCTCCGCGGGACACCGCACCGGGGAGCTGTTTTTT.

As for this clonotype: A much larger clone sits a single nucleotide away, making a read error possible. V gene TRBV6-2 or TRBV6-3 combines with J gene TRBJ2-7, with 8 bases aligning to TRBD1. The CDR3 is made up of 16 amino acids. Germline-derived CDR1 and CDR2 are MNHEY and SVGEGT. V lost 6 bases, J lost 6 bases, and 16 bases stayed unmatched. Written as DNA, the CDR3 is TGTGCCAGCAGAGAAGGCCCGACAGGGGATATCTGCGAGCAGTACTTC. This gives the protein CASREGPTGDICEQYF.